This TCR beta chain was sequenced during a study of T-cell memory formation after mild COVID-19. TCRdb processed the 5' RACE reads anew with MiXCR; each CDR3 protein has one entry. The table records roughly 300,000 distinct CDR3 sequences, 8.2% of them present only once. Study-wide results and limits: CD4+ contracting clones were mainly CM and EM; CD8+ ones, EMRA. From day 15 to 85, contracting clones were balanced between CD4 and CD8, whereas later expanders leaned toward CD4+. Some SARS-CoV-2-responding clones were already detected in memory before infection.

The CDR3 has 13 residues. The germline V gene has CDR1 DFQATT and CDR2 SNEGSKA (reference sequence). This clonotype was seen many times. The antigen is undetermined. Sequence at one end of the junction differs from germline and may be a read error. The sample taken for sequencing was PBMCs or a T cell subset sorted from them (not recorded which). The chain recombines TRBV20-1 with TRBJ1-1; 7 nucleotides match TRBD1. This sequence was found in a man between 18 and 35 years old who had mild COVID-19 (a few samples of this study predate the infection). Cell type and time point are not known. DNA for the CDR3: TGCAGTGCCAGAGCAGGGGGTACCCGTGAAGCTTTCTTT. This translates into CSARAGGTREAFF.